The rows below give T cell receptor beta chains drawn from one sample of a study of cytomegalovirus exposure and HLA in healthy donors. Sequenced by immunoSEQ multiplex PCR; TCRdb stores in-frame clones only, minus some. The sample yields 64,000 or so clones, approximately 83% seen once. Sequenced sample: PBMCs. The receptors were gathered from a female donor in good health and CMV-seronegative. The CDR3 runs from the conserved cysteine through the conserved F or W. A D gene is named only where the DNA matches it firmly. A row's size may be missing; if present it is once, few, many or a size class.

cdr3_aa cdr3_nt cdr3_length d_call clone_size j_call v_call
CASSPVAGRTDTQYF TGCGCCAGCAGCCCGGTGGCGGGCCGCACAGATACGCAGTATTTT 15 - few TRBJ2-3 TRBV5-1
CASGTRSGNTIYF TGTGCCAGCGGGACACGCTCTGGAAACACCATATATTTT 13 - - TRBJ1-3 TRBV7-8
CAIRGRSGANVLTF TGTGCCATCCGAGGCCGCTCTGGGGCCAACGTCCTGACTTTC 14 - few TRBJ2-6 TRBV28
CASSLGVRPLEAFF TGTGCCAGCAGCTTGGGGGTCAGGCCTCTTGAAGCTTTCTTT 14 - once TRBJ1-1 TRBV5-6
CASTYGTGYGYTF TGTGCCAGCACCTATGGGACAGGTTATGGCTACACCTTC 13 TRBD1 - TRBJ1-2 TRBV6-6
CASRPSWDRSNEQYF TGTGCCAGCAGACCCAGCTGGGACAGAAGCAACGAGCAGTACTTC 15 TRBD1 once TRBJ2-7 TRBV6-1
CASSLWAGGPDNEQFF TGCGCCAGCAGCTTGTGGGCGGGGGGACCAGATAATGAGCAGTTCTTC 16 TRBD2 - TRBJ2-1 TRBV5-1
CASSSWQETAAYEQYF TGTGCCAGTAGCTCGTGGCAAGAGACGGCGGCCTACGAGCAGTACTTC 16 - - TRBJ2-7 TRBV19
CASSLQGLYTGELFF TGTGCCAGCAGCTTACAGGGACTATACACCGGGGAGCTGTTTTTT 15 TRBD2 - TRBJ2-2 TRBV7-3
CASRDPRGQASTEAFF TGTGCCAGCCGAGACCCGAGGGGACAGGCCTCCACTGAAGCTTTCTTT 16 TRBD1 few TRBJ1-1 TRBV27
CASSPTSGGTQETQYF TGTGCCAGCAGCCCAACTAGCGGGGGAACCCAAGAGACCCAGTACTTC 16 TRBD2 - TRBJ2-5 TRBV4-2
CASSPGKESGYEQYF TGTGCCAGCTCACCAGGAAAGGAGAGCGGCTACGAGCAGTACTTC 15 - - TRBJ2-7 TRBV18
CSVEGSGNNEQYF TGCAGCGTTGAAGGCTCGGGGAATAACGAGCAGTACTTC 13 - - TRBJ2-7 TRBV29-1
CASSSDRNTEAFF TGTGCCAGCAGCTCTGACAGGAACACTGAAGCTTTCTTT 13 - - TRBJ1-1 TRBV7-2
CASSPQLAPHYGYTF TGTGCCAGCAGCCCCCAATTGGCACCGCACTATGGCTACACCTTC 15 - - TRBJ1-2 TRBV14
CASSLYGTGANTDTQYF TGTGCCAGCAGCTTATATGGGACAGGGGCCAACACAGATACGCAGTATTTT 17 TRBD1 - TRBJ2-3 TRBV7-2
CASSLADRGLETDTQYF TGTGCCAGCAGCTTAGCGGACAGGGGGCTTGAGACAGATACGCAGTATTTT 17 TRBD1 few TRBJ2-3 TRBV7-3
CASSSPRTGSGTEAFF TGTGCCAGCAGTTCCCCCCGCACAGGGTCGGGCACTGAAGCTTTCTTT 16 - once TRBJ1-1 TRBV6-5
CASSMALDQPQHF TGTGCCAGCAGCATGGCCCTGGATCAGCCCCAGCATTTT 13 - - TRBJ1-5 TRBV6-4
CASSFRPDRGPYEQYF TGTGCCAGCAGTTTTCGACCGGACAGGGGCCCCTACGAGCAGTACTTC 16 TRBD1 - TRBJ2-7 TRBV27
CASSLSAGRAKHEQFF TGTGCCAGCAGTTTATCTGCCGGGAGGGCTAAACATGAGCAGTTCTTC 16 TRBD2 - TRBJ2-1 TRBV27
CATGQGGSTEAFF TGTGCCACCGGCCAAGGGGGCAGCACTGAAGCTTTCTTT 13 TRBD1 - TRBJ1-1 TRBV15
CASSQTGGLPIYF TGCGCCAGCAGCCAAACCGGGGGGTTACCCATATATTTT 13 - few TRBJ1-3 TRBV4-3
CAWSVQPGQGNYGYTF TGTGCCTGGAGTGTCCAGCCGGGACAGGGCAACTATGGCTACACCTTC 16 TRBD1 - TRBJ1-2 TRBV30
CASSYPPGLNTEAFF TGTGCCAGCAGTTACCCGCCAGGGCTGAACACTGAAGCTTTCTTT 15 - - TRBJ1-1 TRBV6-5
CASSLDRGAGANVLTF TGTGCCAGCAGCCTCGACAGGGGGGCTGGGGCCAACGTCCTGACTTTC 16 TRBD1 - TRBJ2-6 TRBV5-8
CASSQVRTLTAYEQYF TGTGCCAGCAGCCAAGTGCGGACACTGACAGCGTACGAGCAGTACTTC 16 - - TRBJ2-7 TRBV14
CASSVGGVYNEQFF TGTGCCAGCAGCGTCGGCGGGGTCTACAATGAGCAGTTCTTC 14 - - TRBJ2-1 TRBV9
CASSLGRLAKNIQYF TGTGCCAGCAGCTTGGGGAGGTTAGCCAAAAACATTCAGTACTTC 15 - - TRBJ2-4 TRBV5-8
CASSLSTREDIQYF TGTGCCAGCAGCCTATCTACTAGGGAGGACATTCAGTACTTC 14 - - TRBJ2-4 TRBV11-2
CASRDRNYEQYF TGTGCCAGCAGAGACAGGAACTACGAGCAGTACTTC 12 - - TRBJ2-7 TRBV6-5
CASSISGAGGTGELFF TGTGCCAGCAGCATTAGCGGAGCGGGGGGCACCGGGGAGCTGTTTTTT 16 TRBD2 - TRBJ2-2 TRBV9
CASSRQLPYEQYF TGTGCCAGCAGCCGACAGCTCCCCTACGAGCAGTACTTC 13 - - TRBJ2-7 TRBV6-5
CASSLQGAGSPLHF TGTGCCAGCAGCTTACAGGGGGCAGGCTCACCCCTCCACTTT 14 TRBD1 - TRBJ1-6 TRBV7-3
CASSKGQNEQYF TGTGCCAGCAGCAAGGGACAGAACGAGCAGTACTTC 12 TRBD1 - TRBJ2-7 TRBV7-9
CASSRGGFFSGANVLTF TGTGCCAGTAGTAGGGGCGGTTTCTTCTCTGGGGCCAACGTCCTGACTTTC 17 - once TRBJ2-6 TRBV19
CASSAGQIYNSPLHF TGTGCCAGCAGTGCGGGACAAATTTATAATTCACCCCTCCACTTT 15 - - TRBJ1-6 TRBV6-1
CASSFFQDSPLHF TGTGCCAGCAGCTTCTTCCAGGATTCACCCCTCCACTTT 13 - - TRBJ1-6 TRBV7-3
CAWGPGGPQPQHF TGTGCCTGGGGGCCAGGGGGCCCTCAGCCCCAGCATTTT 13 TRBD1 - TRBJ1-5 TRBV30
CASSSDSRDSNEKLFF TGTGCCAGCAGTTCGGACTCGAGGGACAGCAATGAAAAACTGTTTTTT 16 TRBD1 - TRBJ1-4 TRBV6-5
CASSLSGGTNEQYF TGTGCCAGCAGCCTAAGCGGGGGAACGAACGAGCAGTACTTC 14 TRBD2 - TRBJ2-7 TRBV7-3
CASSAWGAGELFF TGTGCCAGCAGCGCTTGGGGGGCCGGGGAGCTGTTTTTT 13 - - TRBJ2-2 TRBV11-1
CASRPETMMPEAFF TGTGCCAGCAGACCGGAGACCATGATGCCTGAAGCTTTCTTT 14 - - TRBJ1-1 TRBV2
CASSEEAAVMNTEAFF TGTGCCAGCTCAGAAGAGGCGGCAGTCATGAACACTGAAGCTTTCTTT 16 - - TRBJ1-1 TRBV18
CASSLVASSGSQEQYF TGTGCCAGCAGCTTAGTAGCGAGTAGCGGGTCTCAGGAGCAGTACTTC 16 TRBD2 - TRBJ2-7 TRBV7-6
CASSSRGPSTRNTIYF TGTGCCAGCAGTTCGAGGGGGCCGTCCACCAGAAACACCATATATTTT 16 TRBD1 once TRBJ1-3 TRBV6-7
CASSPNTGGNQPQHF TGTGCCAGCAGCCCTAATACAGGGGGCAATCAGCCCCAGCATTTT 15 TRBD1 - TRBJ1-5 TRBV28
CASIEGQGWNTEAFF TGTGCCAGCATTGAAGGCCAGGGTTGGAACACTGAAGCTTTCTTT 15 - - TRBJ1-1 TRBV2
CASSEFLAGVLAYNEQFF TGTGCCAGCAGTGAATTCCTAGCGGGAGTACTAGCCTACAATGAGCAGTTCTTC 18 TRBD2 once TRBJ2-1 TRBV6-1
CASGAGGDDTQYF TGCGCCAGCGGAGCGGGTGGGGACGATACGCAGTATTTT 13 - - TRBJ2-3 TRBV5-1
CASNGEGVLGQFF TGTGCCAGCAATGGAGAGGGAGTTTTGGGGCAGTTCTTC 13 - - TRBJ2-1 TRBV7-9
CAWGDSPAGTEAFF TGTGCCTGGGGGGACTCCCCAGCGGGGACTGAAGCTTTCTTT 14 - few TRBJ1-1 TRBV30
CASSSTGGVEKLFF TGTGCCAGCAGTTCGACAGGGGGCGTGGAAAAACTGTTTTTT 14 TRBD1 - TRBJ1-4 TRBV27
CASSQLGLAGEETQYF TGCGCCAGCAGCCAACTGGGACTAGCGGGAGAAGAGACCCAGTACTTC 16 TRBD2 - TRBJ2-5 TRBV4-1